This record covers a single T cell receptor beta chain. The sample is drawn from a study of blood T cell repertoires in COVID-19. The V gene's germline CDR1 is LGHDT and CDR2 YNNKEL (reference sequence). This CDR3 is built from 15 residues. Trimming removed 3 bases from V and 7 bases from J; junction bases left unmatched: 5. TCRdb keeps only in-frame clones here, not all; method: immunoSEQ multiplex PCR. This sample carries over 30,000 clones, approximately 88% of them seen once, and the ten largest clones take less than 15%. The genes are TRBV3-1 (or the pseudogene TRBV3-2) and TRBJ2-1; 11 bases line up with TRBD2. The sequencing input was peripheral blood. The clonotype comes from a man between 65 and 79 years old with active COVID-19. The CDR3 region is CASSHAGLAANEQFF. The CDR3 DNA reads TGTGCCAGCAGCCACGCGGGACTAGCGGCGAATGAGCAGTTCTTC.